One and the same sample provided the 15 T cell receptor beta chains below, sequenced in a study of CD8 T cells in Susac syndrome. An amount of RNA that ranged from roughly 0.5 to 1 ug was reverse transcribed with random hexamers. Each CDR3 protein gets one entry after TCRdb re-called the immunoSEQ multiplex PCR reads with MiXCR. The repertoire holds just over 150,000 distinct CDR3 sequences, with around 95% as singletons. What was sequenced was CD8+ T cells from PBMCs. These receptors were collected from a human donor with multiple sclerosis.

The CDR3 protein is CASSLRSTGFGYGYTF. Here the CDR3 DNA reads TGTGCCAGCAGTTTAAGGTCCACAGGGTTTGGGTATGGCTACACCTTC. The J gene is TRBJ1-2, the V gene TRBV12-3 or TRBV12-4; D possibly corresponds to TRBD1 (6 bases). This CDR3 has 16 amino acids. The V end was cut by 2 bases, the J end by 5 bases, with 18 bases between.

CDR3 in amino acids: CASSLEGRVHNEQFF. The CDR3 DNA is TGTGCCAGCAGCTTAGAAGGCAGGGTCCACAATGAGCAGTTCTTC. This chain connects TRBV7-8 to TRBJ2-1, with a weak D call TRBD1 (5 bases). CDR1 and CDR2 from the germline V gene are SGHVS and FQNEAQ. This CDR3 spans 15 amino acids. The V end was cut by 1 base, the J end by 5 bases, with 12 bases between.

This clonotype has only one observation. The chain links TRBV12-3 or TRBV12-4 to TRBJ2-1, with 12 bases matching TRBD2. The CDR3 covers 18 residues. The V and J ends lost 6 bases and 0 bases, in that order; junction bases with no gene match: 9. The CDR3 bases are TGTGCCAGCAGACTCCGGACTAGCGGGGTGAGCTCCTACAATGAGCAGTTCTTC. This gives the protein CASRLRTSGVSSYNEQFF.

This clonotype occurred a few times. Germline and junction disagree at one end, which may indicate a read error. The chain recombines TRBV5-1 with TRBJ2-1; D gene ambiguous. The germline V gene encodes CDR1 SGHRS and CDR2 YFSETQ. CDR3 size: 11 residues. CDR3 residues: CASSSGNEQFF. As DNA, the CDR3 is TGTGCCAGCAGTTCGGGCAATGAGCAGTTCTTC.

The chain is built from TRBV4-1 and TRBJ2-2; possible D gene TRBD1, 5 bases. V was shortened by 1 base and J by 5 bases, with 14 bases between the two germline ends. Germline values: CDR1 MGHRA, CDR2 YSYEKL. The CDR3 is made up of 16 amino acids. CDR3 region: CASSQGPRVRTGELFF. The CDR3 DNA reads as TGCGCCAGCAGCCAAGGTCCCAGGGTCAGGACCGGGGAGCTGTTTTTT.

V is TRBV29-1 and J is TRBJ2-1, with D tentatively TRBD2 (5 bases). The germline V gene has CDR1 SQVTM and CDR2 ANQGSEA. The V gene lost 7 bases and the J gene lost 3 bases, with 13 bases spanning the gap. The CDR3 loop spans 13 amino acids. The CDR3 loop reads CSGIGLLYNEQFF. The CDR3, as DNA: TGCAGCGGGATCGGACTGCTCTACAATGAGCAGTTCTTC.

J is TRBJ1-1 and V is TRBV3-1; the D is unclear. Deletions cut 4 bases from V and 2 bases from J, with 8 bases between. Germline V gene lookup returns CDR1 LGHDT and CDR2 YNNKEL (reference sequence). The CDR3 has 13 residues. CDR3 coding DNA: TGTGCCAGCAGCCCTAACCTAAACACTGAAGCTTTCTTT. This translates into CASSPNLNTEAFF.

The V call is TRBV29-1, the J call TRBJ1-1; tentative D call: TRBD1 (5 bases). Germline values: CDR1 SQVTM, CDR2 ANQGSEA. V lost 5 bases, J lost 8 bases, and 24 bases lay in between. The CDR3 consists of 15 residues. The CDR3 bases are TGCAGCGTTAATTTGAGGGGCCGCAGGAGGGTGGAAGCTTTCTTT. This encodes CSVNLRGRRRVEAFF.

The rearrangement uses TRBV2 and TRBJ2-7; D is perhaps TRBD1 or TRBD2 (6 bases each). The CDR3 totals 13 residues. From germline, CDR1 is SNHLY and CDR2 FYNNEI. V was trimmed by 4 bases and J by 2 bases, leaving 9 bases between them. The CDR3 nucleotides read TGTGCCAGCAGTGGCGGGGACACCTACGAGCAGTACTTC. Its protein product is CASSGGDTYEQYF.

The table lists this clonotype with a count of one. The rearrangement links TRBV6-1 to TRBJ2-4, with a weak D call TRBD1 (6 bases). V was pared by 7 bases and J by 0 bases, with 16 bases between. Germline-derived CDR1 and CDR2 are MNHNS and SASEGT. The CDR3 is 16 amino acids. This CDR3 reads CASIPGGRLAKNIQYF. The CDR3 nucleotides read TGTGCCAGCATCCCTGGGGGCAGGTTAGCCAAAAACATTCAGTACTTC.

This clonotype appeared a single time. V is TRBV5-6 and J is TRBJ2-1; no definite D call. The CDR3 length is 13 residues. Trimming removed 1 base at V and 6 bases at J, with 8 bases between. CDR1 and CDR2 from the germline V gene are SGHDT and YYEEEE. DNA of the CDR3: TGTGCCAGCAGCTTGTTCGTCAGCAATGAGCAGTTCTTC. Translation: CASSLFVSNEQFF.

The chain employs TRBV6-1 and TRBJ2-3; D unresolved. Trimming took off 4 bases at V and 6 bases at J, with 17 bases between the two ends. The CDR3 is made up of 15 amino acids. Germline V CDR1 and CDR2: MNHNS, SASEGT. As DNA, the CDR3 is TGTGCCAGCAGTGGTTCCACGCCGACAAGGGATACGCAGTATTTT. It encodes CASSGSTPTRDTQYF.

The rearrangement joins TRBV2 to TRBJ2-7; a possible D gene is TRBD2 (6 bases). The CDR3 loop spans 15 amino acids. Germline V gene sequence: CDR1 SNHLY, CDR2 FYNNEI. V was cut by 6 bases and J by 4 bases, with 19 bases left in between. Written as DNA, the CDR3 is TGTGCCAGCAGGGGGTTAGATGAGGGGACTTACGAGCAGTACTTC. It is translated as CASRGLDEGTYEQYF.

The CDR3, as DNA: TGTGCCACCAGCCCGGACCGGCCTCAATGGGCCGAGCAGTACTTC. Amino acids: CATSPDRPQWAEQYF. The V gene is TRBV15, the J gene TRBJ2-7; D call uncertain. The CDR3 is 15 residues long. V lost 5 bases to trimming and J lost 6 bases, with 20 bases between them. Germline CDR1 is LNHNV and CDR2 is YYDKDF (reference sequence).

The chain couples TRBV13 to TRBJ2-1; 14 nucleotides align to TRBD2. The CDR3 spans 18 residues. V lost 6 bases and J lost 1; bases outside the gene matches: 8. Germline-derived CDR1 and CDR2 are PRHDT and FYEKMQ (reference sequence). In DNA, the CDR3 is TGTGCCAGCAGTTCCGGACTAGCGGGGGGCCTGTCCTACAATGAGCAGTTCTTC. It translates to CASSSGLAGGLSYNEQFF.